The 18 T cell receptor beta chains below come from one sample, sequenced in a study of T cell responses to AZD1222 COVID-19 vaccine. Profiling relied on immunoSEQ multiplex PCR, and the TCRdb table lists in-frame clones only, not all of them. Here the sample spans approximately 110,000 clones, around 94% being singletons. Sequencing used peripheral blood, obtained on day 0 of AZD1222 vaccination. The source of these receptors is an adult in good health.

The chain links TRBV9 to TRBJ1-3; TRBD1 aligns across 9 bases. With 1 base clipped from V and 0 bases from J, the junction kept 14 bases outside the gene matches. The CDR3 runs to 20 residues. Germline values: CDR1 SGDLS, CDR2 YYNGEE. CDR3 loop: CASSVKRDRVALHSGNTIYF. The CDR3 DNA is TGTGCCAGCAGCGTAAAAAGGGACAGGGTGGCCCTCCACTCTGGAAACACCATATATTTT.

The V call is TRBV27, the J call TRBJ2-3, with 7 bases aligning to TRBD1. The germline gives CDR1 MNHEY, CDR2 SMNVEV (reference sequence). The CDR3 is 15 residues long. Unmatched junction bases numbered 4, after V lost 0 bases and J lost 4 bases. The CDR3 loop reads CASSLSFQGADTQYF. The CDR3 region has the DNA TGTGCCAGCAGTTTATCATTCCAGGGGGCAGATACGCAGTATTTT.

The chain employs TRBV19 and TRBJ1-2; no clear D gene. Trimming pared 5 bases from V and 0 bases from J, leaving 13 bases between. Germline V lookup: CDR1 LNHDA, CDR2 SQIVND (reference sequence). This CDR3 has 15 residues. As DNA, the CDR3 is TGTGCCAGTAGTGGCAGACGGTTAGCTAACTATGGCTACACCTTC. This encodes CASSGRRLANYGYTF.

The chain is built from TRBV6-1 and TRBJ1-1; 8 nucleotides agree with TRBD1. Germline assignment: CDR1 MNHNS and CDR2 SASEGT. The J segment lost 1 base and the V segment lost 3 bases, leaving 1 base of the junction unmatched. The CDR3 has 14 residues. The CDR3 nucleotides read TGTGCCAGCAGTGATACAGGGGGGAACACTGAAGCTTTCTTT. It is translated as CASSDTGGNTEAFF.

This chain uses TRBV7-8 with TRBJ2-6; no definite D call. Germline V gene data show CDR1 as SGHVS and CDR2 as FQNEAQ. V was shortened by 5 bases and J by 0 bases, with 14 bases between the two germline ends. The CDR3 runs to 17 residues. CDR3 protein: CASSHRGRTSGANVLTF. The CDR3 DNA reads TGTGCCAGCAGCCACCGAGGACGGACCTCTGGGGCCAACGTCCTGACTTTC.

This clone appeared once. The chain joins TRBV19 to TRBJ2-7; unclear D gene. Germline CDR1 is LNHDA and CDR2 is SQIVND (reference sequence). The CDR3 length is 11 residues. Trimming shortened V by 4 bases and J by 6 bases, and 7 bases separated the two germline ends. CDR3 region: CASSSWGEQYF. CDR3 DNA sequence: TGTGCCAGTAGTAGCTGGGGCGAGCAGTACTTC. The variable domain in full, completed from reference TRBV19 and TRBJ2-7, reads DGGITQSPKYLFRKEGQNVTLSCEQNLNHDAMYWYRQDPGQGLRLIYYSQIVNDFQKGDIAEGYSVSREKKESFPLTVTSAQKNPTAFYLCASSSWGEQYFGPGTRLTVT.

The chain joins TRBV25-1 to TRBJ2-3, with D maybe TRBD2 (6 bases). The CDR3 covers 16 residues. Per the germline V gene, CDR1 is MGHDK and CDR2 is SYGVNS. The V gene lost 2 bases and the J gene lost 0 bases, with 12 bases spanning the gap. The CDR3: CASSEDVGGSTDTQYF. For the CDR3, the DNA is TGTGCCAGCAGTGAAGACGTCGGGGGTAGCACAGATACGCAGTATTTT.

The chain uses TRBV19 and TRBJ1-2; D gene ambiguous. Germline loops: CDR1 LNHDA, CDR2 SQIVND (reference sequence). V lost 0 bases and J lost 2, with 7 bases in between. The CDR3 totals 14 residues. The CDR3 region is CASSIERLNYGYTF. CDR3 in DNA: TGTGCCAGTAGTATAGAACGGCTCAACTATGGCTACACCTTC.

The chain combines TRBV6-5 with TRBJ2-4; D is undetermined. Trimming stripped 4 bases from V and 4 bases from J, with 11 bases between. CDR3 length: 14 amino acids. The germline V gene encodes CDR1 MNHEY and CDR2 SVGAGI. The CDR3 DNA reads TGTGCCAGCAGTTTGTCTCCAGGAAAAAACATTCAGTACTTC. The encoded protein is CASSLSPGKNIQYF.

The CDR3 sequence: CASSEAMLAGYEQYF. The CDR3 DNA is TGTGCCAGCAGTGAAGCGATGTTAGCGGGATACGAGCAGTACTTC. The V call is TRBV6-1, the J call TRBJ2-7; TRBD2 matches 8 bases. Germline values: CDR1 MNHNS, CDR2 SASEGT. J was trimmed by 4 bases and V by 0 bases; bases with no gene match: 5. This CDR3 comprises 15 residues.

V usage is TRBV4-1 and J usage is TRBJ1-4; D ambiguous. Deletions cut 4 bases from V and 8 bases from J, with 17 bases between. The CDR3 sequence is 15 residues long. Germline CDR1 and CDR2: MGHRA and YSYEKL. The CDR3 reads CASSLYWGGQEKLFF. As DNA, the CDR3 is TGCGCCAGCAGCCTCTACTGGGGTGGCCAAGAAAAACTGTTTTTT.

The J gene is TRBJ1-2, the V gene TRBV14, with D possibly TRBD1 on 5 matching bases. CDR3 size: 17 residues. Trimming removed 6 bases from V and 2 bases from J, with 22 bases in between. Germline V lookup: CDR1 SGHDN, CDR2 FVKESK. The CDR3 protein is CASRLEHRPTANYGYTF. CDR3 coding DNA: TGTGCCAGCAGACTAGAGCACAGGCCGACTGCCAACTATGGCTACACCTTC.

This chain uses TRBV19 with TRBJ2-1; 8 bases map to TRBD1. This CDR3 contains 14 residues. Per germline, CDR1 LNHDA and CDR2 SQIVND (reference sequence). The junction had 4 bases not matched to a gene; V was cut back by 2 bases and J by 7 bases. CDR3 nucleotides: TGTGCCAGTAGTATAAGGCAGGGGGCGAATGAGCAGTTCTTC. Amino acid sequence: CASSIRQGANEQFF.

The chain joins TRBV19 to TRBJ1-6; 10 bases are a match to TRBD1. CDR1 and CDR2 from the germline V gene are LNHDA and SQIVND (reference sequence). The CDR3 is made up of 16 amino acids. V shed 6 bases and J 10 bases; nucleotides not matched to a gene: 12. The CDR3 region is CASRTTGTGAGSPLHF. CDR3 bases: TGTGCCAGTAGGACTACCGGGACAGGGGCTGGGTCACCCCTCCACTTT.

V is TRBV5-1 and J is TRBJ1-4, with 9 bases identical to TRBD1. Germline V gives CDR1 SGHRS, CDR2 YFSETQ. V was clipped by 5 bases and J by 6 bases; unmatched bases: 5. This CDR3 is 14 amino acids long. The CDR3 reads CASSFGQGYEKLFF. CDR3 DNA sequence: TGCGCCAGCAGTTTTGGACAGGGGTATGAAAAACTGTTTTTT. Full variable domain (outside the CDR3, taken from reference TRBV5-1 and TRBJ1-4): KAGVTQTPRYLIKTRGQQVTLSCSPISGHRSVSWYQQTPGQGLQFLFEYFSETQRNKGNFPGRFSGRQFSNSRSEMNVSTLELGDSALYLCASSFGQGYEKLFFGSGTQLSVL.

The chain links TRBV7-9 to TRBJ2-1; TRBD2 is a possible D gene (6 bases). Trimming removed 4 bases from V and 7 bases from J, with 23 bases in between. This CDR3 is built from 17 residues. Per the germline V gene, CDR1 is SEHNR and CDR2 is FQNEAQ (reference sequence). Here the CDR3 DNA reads TGTGCCAGCAGCTGGGACCGCGGAGGAGGCGGGATTAATGAGCAGTTCTTC. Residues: CASSWDRGGGGINEQFF.

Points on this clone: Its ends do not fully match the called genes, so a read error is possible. CDR3: CASTLVDSSTPFYEQYF. CDR3 DNA sequence: TGTGCCAGCACCTTAGTCGACAGTTCCACTCCATTCTACGAGCAGTACTTC. The chain employs TRBV11-2 and TRBJ2-7; D possibly corresponds to TRBD1 (5 bases). This CDR3 contains 17 residues. Germline CDR1 SGHAT, CDR2 FQNNGV.

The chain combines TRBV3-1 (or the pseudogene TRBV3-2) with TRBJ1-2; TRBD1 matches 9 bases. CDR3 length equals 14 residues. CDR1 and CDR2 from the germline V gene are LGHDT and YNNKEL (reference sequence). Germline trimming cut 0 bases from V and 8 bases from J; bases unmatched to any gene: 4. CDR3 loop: CASSQDHRGRGYTF. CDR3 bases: TGTGCCAGCAGCCAAGACCACAGGGGGCGCGGCTACACCTTC.